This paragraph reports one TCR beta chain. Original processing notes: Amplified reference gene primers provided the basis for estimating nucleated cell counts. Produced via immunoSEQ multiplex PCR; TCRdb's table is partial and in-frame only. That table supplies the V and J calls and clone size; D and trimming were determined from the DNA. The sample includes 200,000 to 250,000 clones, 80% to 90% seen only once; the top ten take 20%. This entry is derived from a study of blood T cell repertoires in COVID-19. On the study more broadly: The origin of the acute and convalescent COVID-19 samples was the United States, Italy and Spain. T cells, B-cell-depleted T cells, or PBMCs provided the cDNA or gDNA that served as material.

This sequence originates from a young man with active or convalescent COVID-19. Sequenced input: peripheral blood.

CDR3 in DNA: TGTGCCAGCGGGCAACGCCCCAGCTCCTACGAGCAGTACTTC. Amino acids: CASGQRPSSYEQYF. This chain connects TRBV6-5 to TRBJ2-7; D remains unclear. The CDR3 has 14 amino acids. CDR1 is MNHEY, CDR2 SVGAGI, per germline. V lost 8 bases to trimming and J lost 0 bases, with 14 bases between them.